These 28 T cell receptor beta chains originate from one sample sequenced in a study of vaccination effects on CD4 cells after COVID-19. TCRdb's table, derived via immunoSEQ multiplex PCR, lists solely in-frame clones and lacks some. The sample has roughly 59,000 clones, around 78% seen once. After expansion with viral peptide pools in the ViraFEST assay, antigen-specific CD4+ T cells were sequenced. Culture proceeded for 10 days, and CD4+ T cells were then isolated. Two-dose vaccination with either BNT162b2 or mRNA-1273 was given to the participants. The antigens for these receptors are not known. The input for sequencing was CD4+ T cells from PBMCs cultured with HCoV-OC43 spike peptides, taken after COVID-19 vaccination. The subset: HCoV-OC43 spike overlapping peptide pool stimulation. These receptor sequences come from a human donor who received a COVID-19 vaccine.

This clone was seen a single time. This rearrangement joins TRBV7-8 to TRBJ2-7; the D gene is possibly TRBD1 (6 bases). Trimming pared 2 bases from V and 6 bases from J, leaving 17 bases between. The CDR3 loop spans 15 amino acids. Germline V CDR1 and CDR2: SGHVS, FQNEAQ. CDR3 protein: CASSLRAGARGEQYV. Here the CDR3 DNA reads TGTGCCAGCAGCTTAAGGGCAGGGGCCCGGGGCGAGCAGTACGTC.

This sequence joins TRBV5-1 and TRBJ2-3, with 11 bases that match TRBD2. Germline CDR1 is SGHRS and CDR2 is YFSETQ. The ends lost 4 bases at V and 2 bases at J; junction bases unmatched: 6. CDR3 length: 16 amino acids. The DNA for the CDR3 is TGCGCCAGCAGCCCAGGGACTAGCGGCCTCACAGATACGCAGTATTTT. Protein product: CASSPGTSGLTDTQYF.

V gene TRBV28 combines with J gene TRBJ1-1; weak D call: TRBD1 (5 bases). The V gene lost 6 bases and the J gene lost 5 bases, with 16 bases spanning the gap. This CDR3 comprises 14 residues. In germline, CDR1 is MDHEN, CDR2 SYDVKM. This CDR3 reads CASRLAGSRTEAFF. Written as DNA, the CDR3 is TGTGCCAGCAGGCTGGCAGGGTCGAGGACTGAAGCTTTCTTT.

CDR3 loop: CASSENQGGQYF. The DNA of the CDR3 is TGTGCCAGCAGTGAGAACCAGGGGGGCCAGTACTTC. The rearrangement links TRBV6-6 to TRBJ2-5; maybe TRBD1 (7 bases). The CDR3 has 12 amino acids. Trimming removed 5 bases from V and 10 bases from J, with 14 bases in between. Per germline, CDR1 MNHNY and CDR2 SVGAGI (reference sequence).

This CDR3 is CASTPDPQRGYTF. CDR3 bases: TGCGCCAGCACGCCAGACCCGCAGAGGGGCTACACCTTC. The chain links TRBV10-2 to TRBJ1-2; no firm D call. In germline, CDR1 is WSHSY, CDR2 SAAADI. This CDR3 has 13 residues. V lost 7 bases to trimming and J lost 8 bases, with 17 bases between them.

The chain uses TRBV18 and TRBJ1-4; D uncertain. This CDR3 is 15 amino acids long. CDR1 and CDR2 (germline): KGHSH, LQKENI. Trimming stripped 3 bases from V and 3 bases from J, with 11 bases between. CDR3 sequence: CASSPWTAANEKLFF. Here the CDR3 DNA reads TGTGCCAGCTCACCCTGGACCGCCGCTAATGAAAAACTGTTTTTT.

The CDR3: CSAPRGDEQFF. In DNA form, the CDR3 reads TGCAGTGCGCCCAGGGGAGATGAGCAGTTCTTC. J is TRBJ2-1 and V is TRBV20-1, with D perhaps TRBD1 (6 bases). CDR3 length: 11 amino acids. The germline V gene has CDR1 DFQATT and CDR2 SNEGSKA (reference sequence). V lost 6 bases and J lost 8, with 11 bases in between.

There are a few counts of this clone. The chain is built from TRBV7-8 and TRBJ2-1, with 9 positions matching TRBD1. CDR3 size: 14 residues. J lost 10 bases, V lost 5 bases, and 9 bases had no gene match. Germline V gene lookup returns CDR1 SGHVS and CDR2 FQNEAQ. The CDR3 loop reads CASSHRDRAREQFF. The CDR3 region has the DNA TGTGCCAGCAGCCACCGGGACAGGGCACGCGAGCAGTTCTTC.

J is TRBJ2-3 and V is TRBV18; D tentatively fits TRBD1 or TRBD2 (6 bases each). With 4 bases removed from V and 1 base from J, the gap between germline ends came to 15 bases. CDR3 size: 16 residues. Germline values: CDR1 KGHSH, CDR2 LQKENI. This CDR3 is CASSRGTGAGTDTQYF. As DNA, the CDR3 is TGTGCCAGCTCACGGGGCACGGGGGCCGGCACAGATACGCAGTATTTT.

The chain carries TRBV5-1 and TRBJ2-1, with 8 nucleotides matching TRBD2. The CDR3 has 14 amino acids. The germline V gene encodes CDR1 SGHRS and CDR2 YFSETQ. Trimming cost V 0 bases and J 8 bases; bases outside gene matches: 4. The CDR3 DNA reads TGCGCCAGCAGCTTGGCCGGGGGGGCATATGAGCAGTTCTTC. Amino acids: CASSLAGGAYEQFF.

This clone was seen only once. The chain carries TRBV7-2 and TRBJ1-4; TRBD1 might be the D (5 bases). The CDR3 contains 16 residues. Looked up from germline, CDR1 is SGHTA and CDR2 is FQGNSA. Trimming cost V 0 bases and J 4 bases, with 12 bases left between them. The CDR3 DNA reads TGTGCCAGCAGCTTAGCACGGGGCTTCAGTAATGAAAAACTGTTTTTT. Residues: CASSLARGFSNEKLFF. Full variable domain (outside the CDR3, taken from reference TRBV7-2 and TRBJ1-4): GAGVSQSPSNKVTEKGKDVELRCDPISGHTALYWYRQSLGQGLEFLIYFQGNSAPDKSGLPSDRFSAERTGGSVSTLTIQRTQQEDSAVYLCASSLARGFSNEKLFFGSGTQLSVL.

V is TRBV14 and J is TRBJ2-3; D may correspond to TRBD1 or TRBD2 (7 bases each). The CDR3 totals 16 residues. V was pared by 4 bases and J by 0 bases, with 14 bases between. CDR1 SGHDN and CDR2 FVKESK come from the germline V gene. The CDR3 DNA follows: TGTGCCAGCAGCCTCGGGGGGACAGAAAGCACAGATACGCAGTATTTT. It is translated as CASSLGGTESTDTQYF.

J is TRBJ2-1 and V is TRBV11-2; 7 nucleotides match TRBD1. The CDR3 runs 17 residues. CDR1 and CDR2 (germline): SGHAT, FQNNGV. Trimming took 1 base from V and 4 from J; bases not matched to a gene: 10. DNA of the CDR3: TGTGCCAGCAGCTTAGTTGAGGGGGCAGGGACATACAATGAGCAGTTCTTC. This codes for CASSLVEGAGTYNEQFF.

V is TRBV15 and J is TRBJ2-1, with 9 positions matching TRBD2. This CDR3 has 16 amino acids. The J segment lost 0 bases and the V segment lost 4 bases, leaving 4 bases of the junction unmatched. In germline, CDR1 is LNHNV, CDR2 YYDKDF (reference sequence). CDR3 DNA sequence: TGTGCCACCAGCACCGGCGGGGGGGCCTCCTACAATGAGCAGTTCTTC. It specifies CATSTGGGASYNEQFF.

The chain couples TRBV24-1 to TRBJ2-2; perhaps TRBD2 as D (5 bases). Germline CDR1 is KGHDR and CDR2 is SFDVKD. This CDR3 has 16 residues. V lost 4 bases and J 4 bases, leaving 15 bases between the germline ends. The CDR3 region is CATSDPTTTRTGELFF. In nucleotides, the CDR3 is TGTGCCACCAGTGACCCGACTACCACACGCACCGGGGAGCTGTTTTTT.

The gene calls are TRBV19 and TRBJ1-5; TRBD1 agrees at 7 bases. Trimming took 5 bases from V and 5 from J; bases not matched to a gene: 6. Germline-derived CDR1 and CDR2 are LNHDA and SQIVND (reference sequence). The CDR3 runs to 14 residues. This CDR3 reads CASSPVGTDQPQHF. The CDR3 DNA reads TGTGCCAGTAGTCCCGTCGGGACAGATCAGCCCCAGCATTTT.

The CDR3 nucleotides read TGCGCCAGCAGCGCGACTAGCGGGGGGTTAGGGGAGACCCAGTACTTC. This gives the protein CASSATSGGLGETQYF. The gene calls are TRBV4-3 and TRBJ2-5; 13 bases agree with TRBD2. The CDR3 totals 16 residues. CDR1 is LGHNA, CDR2 YSLEER, per germline. V trimming: 5 bases; J trimming: 5 bases; junction bases outside the gene matches: 8.

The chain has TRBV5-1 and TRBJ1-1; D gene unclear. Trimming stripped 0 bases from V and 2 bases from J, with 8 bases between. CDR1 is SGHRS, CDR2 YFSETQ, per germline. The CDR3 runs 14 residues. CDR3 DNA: TGCGCCAGCAGCTTGGGAGGGTATAACACTGAAGCTTTCTTT. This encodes CASSLGGYNTEAFF.

Here the CDR3 DNA reads TGTGCCAGCAGCTTAGCCTGGGGGGCAGATACGCAGTATTTT. This codes for CASSLAWGADTQYF. This chain links TRBV7-2 with TRBJ2-3; possible D gene TRBD2, 6 bases. The CDR3 spans 14 residues. The germline gives CDR1 SGHTA, CDR2 FQGNSA. Between the trimmed V and J ends, which lost 0 bases and 4 bases, there was a span of 8 bases.

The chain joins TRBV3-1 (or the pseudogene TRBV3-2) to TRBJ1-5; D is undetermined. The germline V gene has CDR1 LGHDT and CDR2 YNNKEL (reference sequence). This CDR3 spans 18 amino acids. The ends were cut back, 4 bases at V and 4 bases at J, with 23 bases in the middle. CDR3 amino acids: CASSPPLGRDKANQPQHF. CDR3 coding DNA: TGTGCCAGCAGCCCCCCCTTAGGACGGGATAAAGCGAATCAGCCCCAGCATTTT.

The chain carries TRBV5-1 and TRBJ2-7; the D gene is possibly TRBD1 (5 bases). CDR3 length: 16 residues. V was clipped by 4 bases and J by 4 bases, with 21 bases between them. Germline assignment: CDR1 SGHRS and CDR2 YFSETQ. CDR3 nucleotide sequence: TGCGCCAGCAGCCCCGACCTCAAGACAGCTCCTTACGAGCAGTACGTC. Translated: CASSPDLKTAPYEQYV.

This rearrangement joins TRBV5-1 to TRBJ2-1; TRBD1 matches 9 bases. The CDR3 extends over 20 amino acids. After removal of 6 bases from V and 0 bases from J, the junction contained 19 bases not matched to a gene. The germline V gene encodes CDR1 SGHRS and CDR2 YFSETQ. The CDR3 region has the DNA TGCGCCAGCACTCCGACGCCGGGACAGGGCCAACCGGGCTCCTACAATGAGCAGTTCTTC. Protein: CASTPTPGQGQPGSYNEQFF.

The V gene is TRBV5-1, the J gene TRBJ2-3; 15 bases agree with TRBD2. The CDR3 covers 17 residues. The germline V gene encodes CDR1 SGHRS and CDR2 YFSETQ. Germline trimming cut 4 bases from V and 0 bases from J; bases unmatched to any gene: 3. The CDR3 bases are TGCGCCAGCAGCATGGGACTAGCGGGGGGCAGCACAGATACGCAGTATTTT. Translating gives CASSMGLAGGSTDTQYF.

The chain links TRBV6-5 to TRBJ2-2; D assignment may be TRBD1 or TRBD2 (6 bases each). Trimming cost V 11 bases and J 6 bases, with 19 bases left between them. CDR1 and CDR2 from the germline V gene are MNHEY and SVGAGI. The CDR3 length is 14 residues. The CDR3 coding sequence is TGTGCCGTACGGAGAGGGGGGCAGGCCGGGGAGCTGTTTTTT. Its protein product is CAVRRGGQAGELFF.

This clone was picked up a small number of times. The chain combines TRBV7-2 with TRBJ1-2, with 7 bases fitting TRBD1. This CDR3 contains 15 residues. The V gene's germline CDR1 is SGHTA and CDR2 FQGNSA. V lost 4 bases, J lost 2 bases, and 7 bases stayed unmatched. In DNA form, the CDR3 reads TGTGCCAGCAGCTCACAGGGGATGGGGAACTATGGCTACACCTTC. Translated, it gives CASSSQGMGNYGYTF.

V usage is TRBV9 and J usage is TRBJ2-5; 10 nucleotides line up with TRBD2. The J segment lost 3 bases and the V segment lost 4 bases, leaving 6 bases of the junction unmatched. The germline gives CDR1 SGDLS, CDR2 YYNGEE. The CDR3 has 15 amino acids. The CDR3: CASSPQAGGKETQYF. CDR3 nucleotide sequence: TGTGCCAGCAGCCCCCAAGCGGGGGGGAAAGAGACCCAGTACTTC.

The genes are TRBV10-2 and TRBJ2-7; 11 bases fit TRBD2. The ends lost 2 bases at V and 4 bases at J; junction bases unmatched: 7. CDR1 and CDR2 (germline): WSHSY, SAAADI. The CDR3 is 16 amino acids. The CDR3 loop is CASSEIPGLAEYEQYV. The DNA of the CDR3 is TGCGCCAGCAGTGAGATCCCGGGACTAGCGGAATACGAGCAGTACGTC.

As DNA, the CDR3 is TGTGCCTGGAGTGTACAAATGGCAGGGACGGGCACTGAAGCTTTCTTT. Translated, it gives CAWSVQMAGTGTEAFF. The rearrangement joins TRBV30 to TRBJ1-1; the D gene is possibly TRBD1 (5 bases). V was cut by 0 bases and J by 4 bases, with 18 bases left in between. From germline, CDR1 is GTSNPN and CDR2 SVGIG (reference sequence). This CDR3 comprises 16 residues. The full variable domain, in which reference TRBV30 and TRBJ1-1 provide the parts outside the CDR3, is SQTIHQWPATLVQPVGSPLSLECTVEGTSNPNLYWYRQAAGRGLQLLFYSVGIGQISSEVPQNLSASRPQDRQFILSSKKLLLSDSGFYLCAWSVQMAGTGTEAFFGQGTRLTVV.